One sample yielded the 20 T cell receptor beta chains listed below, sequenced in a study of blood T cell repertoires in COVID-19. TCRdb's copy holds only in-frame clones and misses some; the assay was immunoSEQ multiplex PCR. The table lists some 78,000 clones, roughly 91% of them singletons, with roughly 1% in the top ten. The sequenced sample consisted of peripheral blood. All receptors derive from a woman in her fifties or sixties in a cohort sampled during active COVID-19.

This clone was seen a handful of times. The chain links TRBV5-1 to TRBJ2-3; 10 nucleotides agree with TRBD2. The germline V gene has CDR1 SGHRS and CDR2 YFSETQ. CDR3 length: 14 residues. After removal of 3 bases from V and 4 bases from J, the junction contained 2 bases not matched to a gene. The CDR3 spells CASSSLAGADTQYF. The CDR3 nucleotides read TGCGCCAGCAGCTCCCTAGCGGGAGCAGATACGCAGTATTTT. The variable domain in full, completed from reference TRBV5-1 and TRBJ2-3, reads KAGVTQTPRYLIKTRGQQVTLSCSPISGHRSVSWYQQTPGQGLQFLFEYFSETQRNKGNFPGRFSGRQFSNSRSEMNVSTLELGDSALYLCASSSLAGADTQYFGPGTRLTVL.

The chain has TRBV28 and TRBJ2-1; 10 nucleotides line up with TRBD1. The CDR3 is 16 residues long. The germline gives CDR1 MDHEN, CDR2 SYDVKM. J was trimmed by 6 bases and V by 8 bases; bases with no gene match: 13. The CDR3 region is CASFTRTGGFGNEQFF. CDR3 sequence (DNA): TGTGCCAGCTTCACTAGGACAGGGGGTTTCGGCAATGAGCAGTTCTTC.

The CDR3 sequence is CASSLGGDSTSPLHF. The CDR3 region has the DNA TGTGCCAGCAGCTTAGGCGGGGACAGTACTTCACCCCTCCACTTT. The rearrangement links TRBV11-2 to TRBJ1-6, with TRBD1 matching 7 bases. Trimming at V came to 1 base and at J to 9 bases, leaving 6 bases not matched to a gene. Germline V gives CDR1 SGHAT, CDR2 FQNNGV. There are 15 residues in the CDR3.

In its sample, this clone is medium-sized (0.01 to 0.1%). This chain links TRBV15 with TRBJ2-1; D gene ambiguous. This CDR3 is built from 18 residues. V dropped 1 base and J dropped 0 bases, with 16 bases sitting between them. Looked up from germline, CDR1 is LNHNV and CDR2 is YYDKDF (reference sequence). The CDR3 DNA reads TGTGCCACCAGCAGAGGTGCTGAAAGTCTAAGCTCCTACAATGAGCAGTTCTTC. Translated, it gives CATSRGAESLSSYNEQFF.

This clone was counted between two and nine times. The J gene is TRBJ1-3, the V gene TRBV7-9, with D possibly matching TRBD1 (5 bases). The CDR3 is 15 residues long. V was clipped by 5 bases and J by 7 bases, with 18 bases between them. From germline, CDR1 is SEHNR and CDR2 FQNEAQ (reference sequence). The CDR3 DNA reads TGTGCCAGCAGCGCCGGGGGGTCCCGGAGCAACACCATATATTTT. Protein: CASSAGGSRSNTIYF.

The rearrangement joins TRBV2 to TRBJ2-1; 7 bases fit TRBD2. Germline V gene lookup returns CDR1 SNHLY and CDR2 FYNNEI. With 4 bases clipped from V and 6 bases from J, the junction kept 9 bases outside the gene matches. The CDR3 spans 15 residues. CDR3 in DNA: TGTGCCAGCAGTGTATGGGGGGGTAGCGGCAATGAGCAGTTCTTC. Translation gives CASSVWGGSGNEQFF.

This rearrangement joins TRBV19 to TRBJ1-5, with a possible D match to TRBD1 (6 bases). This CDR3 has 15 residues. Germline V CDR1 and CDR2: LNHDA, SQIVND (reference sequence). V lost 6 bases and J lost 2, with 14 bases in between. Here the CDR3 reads CASSTDRLGNQPQHF. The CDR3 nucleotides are TGTGCCAGTAGCACCGACAGGTTAGGCAATCAGCCCCAGCATTTT.

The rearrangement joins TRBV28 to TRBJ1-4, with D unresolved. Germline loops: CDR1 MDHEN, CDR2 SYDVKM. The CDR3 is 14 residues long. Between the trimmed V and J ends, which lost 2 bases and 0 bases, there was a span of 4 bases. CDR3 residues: CASSLQATNEKLFF. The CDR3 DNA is TGTGCCAGCAGTTTACAGGCAACTAATGAAAAACTGTTTTTT. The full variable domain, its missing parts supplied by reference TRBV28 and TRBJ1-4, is DVKVTQSSRYLVKRTGEKVFLECVQDMDHENMFWYRQDPGLGLRLIYFSYDVKMKEKGDIPEGYSVSREKKERFSLILESASTNQTSMYLCASSLQATNEKLFFGSGTQLSVL.

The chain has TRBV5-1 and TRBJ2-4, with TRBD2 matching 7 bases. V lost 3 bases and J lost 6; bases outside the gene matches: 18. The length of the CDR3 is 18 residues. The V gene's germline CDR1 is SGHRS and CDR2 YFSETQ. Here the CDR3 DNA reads TGCGCCAGCAGCTCCCCTCATGGCGGGAGATACGAGGGAAACATTCAGTACTTC. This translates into CASSSPHGGRYEGNIQYF. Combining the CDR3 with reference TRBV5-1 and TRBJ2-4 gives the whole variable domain KAGVTQTPRYLIKTRGQQVTLSCSPISGHRSVSWYQQTPGQGLQFLFEYFSETQRNKGNFPGRFSGRQFSNSRSEMNVSTLELGDSALYLCASSSPHGGRYEGNIQYFGAGTRLSVL.

CDR3 amino acids: CASSSGGRGQPQHF. CDR3 DNA sequence: TGTGCCAGCAGTAGCGGGGGTAGGGGGCAGCCCCAGCATTTT. The chain recombines TRBV6-5 with TRBJ1-5, with D perhaps matching TRBD1 (6 bases). The CDR3 runs to 14 residues. In germline, CDR1 is MNHEY, CDR2 SVGAGI. V dropped 5 bases and J dropped 7 bases, with 15 bases sitting between them.

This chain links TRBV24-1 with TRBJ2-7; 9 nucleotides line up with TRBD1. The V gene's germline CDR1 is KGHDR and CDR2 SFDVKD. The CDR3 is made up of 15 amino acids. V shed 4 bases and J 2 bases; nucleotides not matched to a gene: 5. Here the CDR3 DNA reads TGTGCCACCAGTGACCCAAGACAGGGGGCCTACGAGCAGTACTTC. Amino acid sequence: CATSDPRQGAYEQYF.

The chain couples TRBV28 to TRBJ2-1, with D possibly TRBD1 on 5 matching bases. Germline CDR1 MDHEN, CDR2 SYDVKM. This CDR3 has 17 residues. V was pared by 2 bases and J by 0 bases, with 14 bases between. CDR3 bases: TGTGCCAGCAGTTTAGGGGCTCCTCTTAGCTCCTACAATGAGCAGTTCTTC. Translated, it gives CASSLGAPLSSYNEQFF.

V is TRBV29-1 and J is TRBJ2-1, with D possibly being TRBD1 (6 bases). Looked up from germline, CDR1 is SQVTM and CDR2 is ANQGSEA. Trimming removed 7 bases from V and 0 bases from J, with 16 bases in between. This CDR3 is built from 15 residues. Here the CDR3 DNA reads TGCAGCGGGGAGACAGGCCATAGCTCCTACAATGAGCAGTTCTTC. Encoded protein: CSGETGHSSYNEQFF.

In DNA, the CDR3 is TGCGCCAGCAGCCAAGATCTGAGACAGGGGGCACATGAGCAGTTCTTC. Translating gives CASSQDLRQGAHEQFF. This chain joins TRBV4-1 and TRBJ2-1, with 10 positions matching TRBD1. With V trimmed by 0 bases and J by 8 bases, 7 bases remained unmatched. In germline, CDR1 is MGHRA, CDR2 YSYEKL. The CDR3 has 16 residues.

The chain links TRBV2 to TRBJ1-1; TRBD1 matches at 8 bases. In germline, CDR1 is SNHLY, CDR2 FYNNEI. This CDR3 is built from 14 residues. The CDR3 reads CAIGYRGLVTEAFF. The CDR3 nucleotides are TGTGCTATCGGCTACAGGGGGTTGGTCACTGAAGCTTTCTTT. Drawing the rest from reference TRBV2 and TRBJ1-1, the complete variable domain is EPEVTQTPSHQVTQMGQEVILRCVPISNHLYFYWYRQILGQKVEFLVSFYNNEISEKSEIFDDQFSVERPDGSNFTLKIRSTKLEDSAMYFCAIGYRGLVTEAFFGQGTRLTVV.

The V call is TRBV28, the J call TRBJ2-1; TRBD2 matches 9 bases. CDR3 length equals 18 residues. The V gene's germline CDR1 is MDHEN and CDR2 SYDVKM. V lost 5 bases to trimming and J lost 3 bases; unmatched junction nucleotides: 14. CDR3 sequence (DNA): TGTGCCAGCAGTCCCGTTAAGGGTAGCGGGAGTTTCTACAATGAGCAGTTCTTC. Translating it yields CASSPVKGSGSFYNEQFF.

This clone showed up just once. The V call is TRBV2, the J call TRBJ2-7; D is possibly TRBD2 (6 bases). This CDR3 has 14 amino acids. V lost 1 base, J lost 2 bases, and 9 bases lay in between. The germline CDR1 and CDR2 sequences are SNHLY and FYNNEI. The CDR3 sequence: CASSEGTIPYEQYF. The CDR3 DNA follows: TGTGCCAGCAGTGAAGGGACTATCCCCTACGAGCAGTACTTC.

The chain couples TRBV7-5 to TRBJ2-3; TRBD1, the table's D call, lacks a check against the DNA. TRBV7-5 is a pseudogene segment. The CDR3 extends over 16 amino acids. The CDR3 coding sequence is TGTGTCAGAAGTGCCCCCGGACAGGGAGCGTCAGATACGCAGTATTTT. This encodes CVRSAPGQGASDTQYF.

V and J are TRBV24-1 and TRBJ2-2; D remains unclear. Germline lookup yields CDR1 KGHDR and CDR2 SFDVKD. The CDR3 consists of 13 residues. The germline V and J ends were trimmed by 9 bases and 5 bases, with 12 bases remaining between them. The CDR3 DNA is TGTGCCACCGGAGCCCCCCCAACCGGGGAGCTGTTTTTT. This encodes CATGAPPTGELFF.

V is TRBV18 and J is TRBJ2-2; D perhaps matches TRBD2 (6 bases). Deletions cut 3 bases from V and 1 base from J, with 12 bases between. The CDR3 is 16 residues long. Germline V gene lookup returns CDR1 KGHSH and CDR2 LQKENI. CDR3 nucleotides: TGTGCCAGCTCACCTCCGGGACTTAAGAACACCGGGGAGCTGTTTTTT. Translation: CASSPPGLKNTGELFF. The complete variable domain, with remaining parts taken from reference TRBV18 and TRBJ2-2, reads NAGVMQNPRHLVRRRGQEARLRCSPMKGHSHVYWYRQLPEEGLKFMVYLQKENIIDESGMPKERFSAEFPKEGPSILRIQQVVRGDSAAYFCASSPPGLKNTGELFFGEGSRLTVL.